Each of the 19 T cell receptor beta chains below was sequenced from the same sample in a study of T-cell memory formation after mild COVID-19 listed by TCRdb under 2021. Libraries were built with 5' RACE. Reads for this sample came from an Illumina NovaSeq 6000. The raw public data were reprocessed by TCRdb itself: fastp quality trimming at Q25, MiXCR clonotype calling, in-frame beta chains only. Here each entry gathers all rows of one CDR3 protein and keeps the most common genes and DNA. Within this sample are a few hundred thousand distinct CDR3 sequences, with 16% of them counted one time only. Around a fifth of the sample lies in the top ten. The sample was PBMCs or a T cell subset sorted from them (not recorded which). These receptors came from a young man who had mild COVID-19 (a few samples of this study predate the infection). The sample titles of this study are shuffled in the database, so cell type and time point are left out; the donor was told from shared clones.

The chain links TRBV10-3 to TRBJ1-5, with D unresolved. This CDR3 region has 13 residues. The germline V and J ends were trimmed by 3 bases and 4 bases, with 7 bases remaining between them. Germline assignment: CDR1 ENHRY and CDR2 SYGVKD. In DNA, the CDR3 is TGTGCCATCAGTGACTCACCAAATCAGCCCCAGCATTTT. This gives the protein CAISDSPNQPQHF.

This clonotype was seen a handful of times. The chain is built from TRBV28 and TRBJ2-4; D possibly corresponds to TRBD2 (7 bases). This CDR3 comprises 16 residues. The V gene lost 4 bases and the J gene lost 1 base, with 14 bases spanning the gap. Per the germline V gene, CDR1 is MDHEN and CDR2 is SYDVKM. The CDR3 loop reads CASSSQGGGAKNIQYF. CDR3 DNA: TGTGCCAGCAGTTCACAGGGCGGGGGTGCCAAAAACATTCAGTACTTC.

This clonotype was counted between two and nine times. This chain joins TRBV7-9 and TRBJ1-1; no clear D. The germline gives CDR1 SEHNR, CDR2 FQNEAQ (reference sequence). The CDR3 totals 13 residues. V was clipped by 11 bases and J by 6 bases, with 19 bases between them. The CDR3 sequence: CALWTEAPAEAFF. CDR3 in DNA: TGTGCCCTCTGGACGGAAGCTCCTGCTGAAGCTTTCTTT. Combining the CDR3 with reference TRBV7-9 and TRBJ1-1 gives the whole variable domain DTGVSQNPRHKITKRGQNVTFRCDPISEHNRLYWYRQTLGQGPEFLTYFQNEAQLEKSRLLSDRFSAERPKGSFSTLEIQRTEQGDSAMYLCALWTEAPAEAFFGQGTRLTVV.

This clonotype came up a few times. The chain carries TRBV7-6 and TRBJ2-2; D assignment may be TRBD1 or TRBD2 (6 bases each). Trimming shortened V by 6 bases and J by 1 base, and 18 bases separated the two germline ends. This CDR3 comprises 17 residues. Germline V gene lookup returns CDR1 SGHVS and CDR2 FNYEAQ. CDR3 DNA: TGTGCCAGCAGTCTTCAAGGGGGGCGAAGGAACACCGGGGAGCTGTTTTTT. Encoded protein: CASSLQGGRRNTGELFF.

The table lists this clonotype with a few counts. V and J are TRBV7-9 and TRBJ2-7, with 7 bases lining up with TRBD1. The V segment lost 3 bases and the J segment 0 bases; nucleotides outside the gene matches: 2. CDR1 and CDR2 (germline): SEHNR, FQNEAQ (reference sequence). This CDR3 is 14 amino acids long. CDR3 coding DNA: TGTGCCAGCAGCTTCGGACAGGACTCCTACGAGCAGTACTTC. As protein: CASSFGQDSYEQYF.

The V call is TRBV3-1, the J call TRBJ1-5; D perhaps matches TRBD1 (5 bases). The ends were cut back, 3 bases at V and 5 bases at J, with 8 bases in the middle. The CDR3 totals 13 residues. Germline CDR1 reads LGHDT; CDR2 reads YNNKEL (reference sequence). CDR3 protein: CASSHTGDQPQHF. The CDR3 coding sequence is TGTGCCAGCAGCCACACAGGCGATCAGCCCCAGCATTTT.

The V and J genes are TRBV2 and TRBJ2-3; 11 positions agree with TRBD2. The CDR3 is 15 residues long. Germline V gene data show CDR1 as SNHLY and CDR2 as FYNNEI. Trimming cost V 5 bases and J 5 bases; bases outside gene matches: 6. The DNA of the CDR3 is TGTGCCAGCAGTTTTACTAGCGGGGGAGGAGATACGCAGTATTTT. The encoded protein is CASSFTSGGGDTQYF.

This clonotype was picked up a small number of times. The chain combines TRBV7-8 with TRBJ2-5; TRBD1 matches 9 bases. V lost 5 bases, J lost 4 bases, and 11 bases stayed unmatched. This CDR3 is 16 amino acids long. The V gene's germline CDR1 is SGHVS and CDR2 FQNEAQ. CDR3 bases: TGTGCCAGCAGCCCCACCGGGACAGGGTTCGGAGAGACCCAGTACTTC. Protein: CASSPTGTGFGETQYF.

V and J are TRBV7-2 and TRBJ2-1; 11 nucleotides align to TRBD2. The V segment lost 5 bases and the J segment 1 base; nucleotides outside the gene matches: 10. Germline loops: CDR1 SGHTA, CDR2 FQGNSA. This CDR3 spans 18 amino acids. The CDR3 region is CASSPGLAGLRSYNEQFF. The CDR3, as DNA: TGTGCCAGCAGCCCAGGACTAGCGGGCTTGAGGTCCTACAATGAGCAGTTCTTC.

This chain joins TRBV5-1 and TRBJ1-2, with 8 bases lining up with TRBD1. Germline V gene lookup returns CDR1 SGHRS and CDR2 YFSETQ. The CDR3 runs to 14 residues. The V gene end was trimmed by 4 bases and the J gene end by 2 bases; junction bases not matched to a gene: 4. CDR3 sequence reads: CASSRDRSNYGYTF. The CDR3 DNA reads as TGCGCCAGCAGCAGGGACAGGTCAAACTATGGCTACACCTTC.

The genes are TRBV5-5 and TRBJ2-1; D remains unclear. CDR1 SGHKS and CDR2 YYEKEE come from the germline V gene (reference sequence). With 0 bases removed from V and 10 bases from J, the gap between germline ends came to 11 bases. This CDR3 region has 13 residues. The CDR3 reads CASSLAAGWEQFF. The CDR3 region has the DNA TGTGCCAGCAGCTTGGCCGCAGGATGGGAGCAGTTCTTC.

CDR3 residues: CASSLGIRDSSNTGELFF. The CDR3 region has the DNA TGTGCCAGCAGCTTGGGAATAAGAGACTCCTCGAACACCGGGGAGCTGTTTTTT. This chain connects TRBV5-6 to TRBJ2-2; D ambiguous. CDR1 is SGHDT and CDR2 is YYEEEE in the germline V gene. Trimming took 0 bases from V and 0 from J, leaving 15 bases between them. CDR3 length: 18 residues. Together with reference TRBV5-6 and TRBJ2-2, the CDR3 gives the full variable domain: DAGVTQSPTHLIKTRGQQVTLRCSPKSGHDTVSWYQQALGQGPQFIFQYYEEEERQRGNFPDRFSGHQFPNYSSELNVNALLLGDSALYLCASSLGIRDSSNTGELFFGEGSRLTVL.

This CDR3 is CASSLTSGIQETQYF. The CDR3 coding sequence is TGTGCCAGCAGCCTGACTAGCGGCATACAAGAGACCCAGTACTTC. This chain links TRBV5-5 with TRBJ2-5, with 9 bases lining up with TRBD2. Germline CDR1 reads SGHKS; CDR2 reads YYEKEE (reference sequence). V was clipped by 4 bases and J by 2 bases; unmatched bases: 6. This CDR3 region has 15 residues.

This clonotype was seen a handful of times. This chain links TRBV6-4 with TRBJ2-7; D gene uncertain. The V gene lost 5 bases and the J gene lost 1 base, with 6 bases spanning the gap. This CDR3 has 12 amino acids. Per germline, CDR1 MRHNA and CDR2 SNTAGT. The DNA for the CDR3 is TGTGCCAGCAGTCCCCCATCCTACGAGCAGTACGTC. Protein product: CASSPPSYEQYV.

The V gene is TRBV7-6, the J gene TRBJ2-3; D call uncertain. Germline CDR1 reads SGHVS; CDR2 reads FNYEAQ. V lost 5 bases and J 6 bases, leaving 12 bases between the germline ends. The CDR3 loop spans 13 amino acids. Written as DNA, the CDR3 is TGTGCCAGCAGCCCGGTCCAGGCGGATACGCAGTATTTT. This sequence encodes CASSPVQADTQYF.

The sample holds a few counts of this clonotype. The J gene is TRBJ2-7, the V gene TRBV20-1; TRBD1 matches at 7 bases. V lost 5 bases and J lost 0; bases outside the gene matches: 13. The CDR3 length is 16 residues. From germline, CDR1 is DFQATT and CDR2 SNEGSKA (reference sequence). CDR3 DNA sequence: TGCAGTGCTCGCAATACCACAGGGGCGAGCTCCTACGAGCAGTACTTC. Translated, it gives CSARNTTGASSYEQYF.

The J gene is TRBJ1-1, the V gene TRBV6-5, with D possibly TRBD1 on 5 matching bases. Germline CDR1 and CDR2: MNHEY and SVGAGI. V dropped 0 bases and J dropped 1 base, with 15 bases sitting between them. This CDR3 has 17 residues. The CDR3 is CASSYSTAGRKNTEAFF. CDR3 nucleotide sequence: TGTGCCAGCAGTTACTCGACGGCGGGGCGGAAGAACACTGAAGCTTTCTTT.

This clonotype was detected only a few times. This chain links TRBV12-3 or TRBV12-4 with TRBJ2-7, with 7 bases aligning to TRBD2. This CDR3 is built from 13 residues. The J segment lost 2 bases and the V segment lost 11 bases, leaving 9 bases of the junction unmatched. The CDR3 coding sequence is TGTGCCTCGGGAGGAGGTATGCCCTACGAGCAGTACGTC. Translation gives CASGGGMPYEQYV.

Regarding this clonotype: The DNA is left out, because the CDR3 cannot be placed on it with certainty; the CDR3 is given as TCRdb lists it. This sequence joins TRBV28 and TRBJ2-5; TRBD1 was called by the table and not checked on the DNA. Germline CDR1 reads MDHEN; CDR2 reads SYDVKM. 14 amino acids form the CDR3, both terminal residues included. This chain's CDR3 is CASILAGVVETQYF.